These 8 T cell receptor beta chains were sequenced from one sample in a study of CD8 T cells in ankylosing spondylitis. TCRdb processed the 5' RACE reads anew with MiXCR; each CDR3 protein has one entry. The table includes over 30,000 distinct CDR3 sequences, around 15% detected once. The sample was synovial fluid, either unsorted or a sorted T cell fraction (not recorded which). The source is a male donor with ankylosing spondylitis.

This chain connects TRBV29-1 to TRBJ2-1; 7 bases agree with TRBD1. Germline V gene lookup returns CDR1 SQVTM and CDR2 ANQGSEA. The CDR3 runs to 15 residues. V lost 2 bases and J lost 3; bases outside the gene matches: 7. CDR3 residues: CSVEPPGQFYNEQFF. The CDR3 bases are TGCAGCGTTGAACCACCGGGACAGTTCTACAATGAGCAGTTCTTC.

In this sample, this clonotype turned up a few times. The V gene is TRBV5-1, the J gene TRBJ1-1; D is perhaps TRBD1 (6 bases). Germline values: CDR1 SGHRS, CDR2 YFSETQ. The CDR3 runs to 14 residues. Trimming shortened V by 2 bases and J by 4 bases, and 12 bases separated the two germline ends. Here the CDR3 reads CASSLRGESTEAFF. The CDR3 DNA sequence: TGCGCCAGCAGCTTAAGGGGGGAGAGCACTGAAGCTTTCTTT.

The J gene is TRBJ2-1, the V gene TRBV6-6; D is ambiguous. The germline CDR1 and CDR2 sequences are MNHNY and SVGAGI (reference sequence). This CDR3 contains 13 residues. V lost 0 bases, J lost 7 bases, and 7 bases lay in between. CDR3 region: CASSYSPENEQFF. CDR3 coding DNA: TGTGCCAGCAGTTACTCCCCGGAGAATGAGCAGTTCTTC.

CDR3 DNA: TGCGCCAGCAGCTGGTCGCCCTGGGAGGGCCACGCAGATACGCAGTATTTT. It codes for CASSWSPWEGHADTQYF. This rearrangement joins TRBV5-1 to TRBJ2-3; 7 nucleotides match TRBD2. The germline gives CDR1 SGHRS, CDR2 YFSETQ. CDR3 length equals 17 residues. J was trimmed by 4 bases and V by 3 bases; bases with no gene match: 14.

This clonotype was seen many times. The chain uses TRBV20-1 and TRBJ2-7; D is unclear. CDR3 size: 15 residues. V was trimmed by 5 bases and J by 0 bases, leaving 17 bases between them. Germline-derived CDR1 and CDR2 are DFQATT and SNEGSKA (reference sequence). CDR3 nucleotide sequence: TGCAGTGCTCCTCGGTCGGAGATCCTCTCCTACGAGCAGTACTTC. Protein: CSAPRSEILSYEQYF.

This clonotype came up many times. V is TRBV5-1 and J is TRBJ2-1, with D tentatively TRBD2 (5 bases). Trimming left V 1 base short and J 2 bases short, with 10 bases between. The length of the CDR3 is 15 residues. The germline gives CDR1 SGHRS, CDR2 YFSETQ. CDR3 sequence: CASSLPRGTYNEQFF. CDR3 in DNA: TGCGCCAGCAGCTTGCCGAGAGGGACCTACAATGAGCAGTTCTTC.

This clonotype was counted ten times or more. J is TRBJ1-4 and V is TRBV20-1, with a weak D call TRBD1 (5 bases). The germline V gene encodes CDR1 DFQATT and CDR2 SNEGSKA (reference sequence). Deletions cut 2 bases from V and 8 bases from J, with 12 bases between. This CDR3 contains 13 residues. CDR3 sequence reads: CSARSWGDEKLFF. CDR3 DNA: TGCAGTGCTAGATCGTGGGGGGACGAAAAACTGTTTTTT.

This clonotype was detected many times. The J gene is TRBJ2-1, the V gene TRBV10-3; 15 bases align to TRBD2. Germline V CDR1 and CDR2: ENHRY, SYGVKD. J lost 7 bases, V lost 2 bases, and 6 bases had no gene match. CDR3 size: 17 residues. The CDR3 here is CAISEGLAGGPVNEQFF. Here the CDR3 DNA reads TGTGCCATCAGTGAGGGACTAGCGGGGGGGCCCGTGAATGAGCAGTTCTTC.